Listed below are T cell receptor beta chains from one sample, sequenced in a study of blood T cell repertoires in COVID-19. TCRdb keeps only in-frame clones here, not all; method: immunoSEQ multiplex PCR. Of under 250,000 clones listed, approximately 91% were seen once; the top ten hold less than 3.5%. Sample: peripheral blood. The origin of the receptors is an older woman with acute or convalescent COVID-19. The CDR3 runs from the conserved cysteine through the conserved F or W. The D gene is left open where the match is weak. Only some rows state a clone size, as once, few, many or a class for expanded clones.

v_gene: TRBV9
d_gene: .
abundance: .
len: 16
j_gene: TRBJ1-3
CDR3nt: TGTGCCAGCAGCGCTCCTGGGGGGTCTTCTGGAAACACCATATATTTT
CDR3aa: CASSAPGGSSGNTIYF

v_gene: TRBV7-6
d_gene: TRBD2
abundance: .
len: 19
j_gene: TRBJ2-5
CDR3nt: TGTGCCAGCAGCTTAACCACGGGACTAGCGGGGGGCATCCAAGAGACCCAGTACTTC
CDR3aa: CASSLTTGLAGGIQETQYF

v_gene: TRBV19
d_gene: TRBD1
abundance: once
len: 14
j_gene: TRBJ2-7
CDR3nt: TGTGCCACCCAGGGACAGCCCAGGGGTGGCGAGCAGTACTTC
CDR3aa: CATQGQPRGGEQYF

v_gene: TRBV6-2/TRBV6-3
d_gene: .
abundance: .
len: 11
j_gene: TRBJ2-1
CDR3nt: TGTGCCAGCAGCCACTCCAATGAGCAGTTCTTC
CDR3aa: CASSHSNEQFF

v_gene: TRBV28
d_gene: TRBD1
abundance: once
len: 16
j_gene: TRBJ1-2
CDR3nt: TGTGCCAGCAGTTCTCCCCCCCCGACAGGGGGCGGAAGCTACACCTTC
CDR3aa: CASSSPPPTGGGSYTF

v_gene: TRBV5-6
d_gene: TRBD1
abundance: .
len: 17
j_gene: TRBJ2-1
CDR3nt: TGTGCCAGCAGCTTGGACTACCGGGACAGGGGGCTTAATGAGCAGTTCTTC
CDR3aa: CASSLDYRDRGLNEQFF

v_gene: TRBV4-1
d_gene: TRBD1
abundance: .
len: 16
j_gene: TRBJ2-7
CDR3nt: TGCGCCAGCAGCCTCGCTAGAGGCACAGGGGGCTACGAGCAGTACTTC
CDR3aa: CASSLARGTGGYEQYF

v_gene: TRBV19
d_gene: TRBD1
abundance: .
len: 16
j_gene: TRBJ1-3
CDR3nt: TGTGCCAGTAGTACGGGACAGCTGCTCTCTGGAAACACCATATATTTT
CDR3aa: CASSTGQLLSGNTIYF

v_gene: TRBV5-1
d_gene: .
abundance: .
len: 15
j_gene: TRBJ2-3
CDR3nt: TGCGCCAGCAGCAGGAGGGGGCTGGGTGTGGATACGCAGTATTTT
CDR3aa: CASSRRGLGVDTQYF

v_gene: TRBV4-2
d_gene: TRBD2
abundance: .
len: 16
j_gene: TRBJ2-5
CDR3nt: TGTGCCAGCAGCCCTGTTTCTAGCGGGGGAGGGGAGACCCAGTACTTC
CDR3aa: CASSPVSSGGGETQYF

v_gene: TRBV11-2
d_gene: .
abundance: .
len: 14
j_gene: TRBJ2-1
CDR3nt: TGTGCCAGCGCGGCGGGCGGGGCCAGCAATGAGCAGTTCTTC
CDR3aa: CASAAGGASNEQFF

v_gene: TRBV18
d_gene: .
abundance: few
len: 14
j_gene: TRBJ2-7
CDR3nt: TGTGCCAGCTCACCACCATCAGGGAACGTTGAGCAGTACTTC
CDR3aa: CASSPPSGNVEQYF

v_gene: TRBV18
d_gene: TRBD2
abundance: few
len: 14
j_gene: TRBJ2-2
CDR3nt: TGTGCCAGCTCAGACGGGACTAGCGCCGGGGAGCTGTTTTTT
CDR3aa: CASSDGTSAGELFF

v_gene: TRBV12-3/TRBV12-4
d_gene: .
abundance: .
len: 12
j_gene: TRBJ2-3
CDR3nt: TGTGCCAGCAGTTTCGCTAGCCCCACGCAGTATTTT
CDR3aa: CASSFASPTQYF

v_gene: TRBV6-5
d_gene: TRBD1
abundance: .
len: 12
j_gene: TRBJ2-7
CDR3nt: TGTGCCACCCGGGACAGACACTACGAGCAGTACTTC
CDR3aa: CATRDRHYEQYF

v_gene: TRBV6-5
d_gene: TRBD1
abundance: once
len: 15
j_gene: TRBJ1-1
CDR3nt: TGTGCCAGCAGTTACTCGAACAGGGGGAACACTGAAGCTTTCTTT
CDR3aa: CASSYSNRGNTEAFF

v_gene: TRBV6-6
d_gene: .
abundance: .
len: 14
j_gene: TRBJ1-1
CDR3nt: TGTGCCAGCAGTTACTCGCCCGGGGTCACTGAAGCTTTCTTT
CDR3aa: CASSYSPGVTEAFF

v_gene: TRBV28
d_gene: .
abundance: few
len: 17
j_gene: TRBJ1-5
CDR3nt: TGTGCCAGCAGTTTAGGGGGGGCGTTCTATAGCAATCAGCCCCAGCATTTT
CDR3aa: CASSLGGAFYSNQPQHF

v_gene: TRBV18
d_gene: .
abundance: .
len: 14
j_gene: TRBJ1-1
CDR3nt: TGTGCCAGCTCACCACTCGCAGGGGACACTGAAGCTTTCTTT
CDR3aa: CASSPLAGDTEAFF

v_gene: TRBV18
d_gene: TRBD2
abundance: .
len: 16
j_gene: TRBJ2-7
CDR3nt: TGTGCCAGTTCCCTAAGCCTAGCGGGAGGGTCCTACGAGCAGTACTTC
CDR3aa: CASSLSLAGGSYEQYF

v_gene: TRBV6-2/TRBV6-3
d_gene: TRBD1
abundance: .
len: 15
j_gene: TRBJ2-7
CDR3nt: TGTGCCAGCAGCAAGGGGACAGGGAGACCCTACGAGCAGTACTTC
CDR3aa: CASSKGTGRPYEQYF

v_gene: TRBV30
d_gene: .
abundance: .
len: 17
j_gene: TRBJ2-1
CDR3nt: TGTGCCTGGAGTGTACTGTGGCTAGCGAGAGAATCCAATGAGCAGTTCTTC
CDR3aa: CAWSVLWLARESNEQFF

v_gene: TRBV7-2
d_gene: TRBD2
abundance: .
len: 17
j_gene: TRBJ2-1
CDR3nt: TGTGCCAGCAGCATCACTAGCGGGGGGGCTAGCTACAATGAGCAGTTCTTC
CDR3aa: CASSITSGGASYNEQFF

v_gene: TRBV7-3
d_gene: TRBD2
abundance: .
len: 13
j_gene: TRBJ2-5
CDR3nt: TGTGCCAGCAGCCCGGGGGGGCTCGAGACCCAGTACTTC
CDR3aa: CASSPGGLETQYF